The 25 T cell receptor beta chains given below trace back to one sample, sequenced in a study of identical twins. MiXCR, applied by TCRdb to the 5' RACE reads, yields one record per CDR3 protein. The table lists a few hundred thousand distinct CDR3 sequences, approximately 5.9% of them singletons. The data were also submitted as part of a second study, on T cells expressing NK-cell markers.

The sequenced material came from CD8+ T cells sorted from blood. The receptor source for this set is a woman aged 18-35 years in good health.

The chain combines TRBV5-1 with TRBJ2-1; possibly TRBD1 or TRBD2 for D (5 bases each). CDR1 is SGHRS, CDR2 YFSETQ, per germline. CDR3 length: 16 residues. Trimming shortened V by 5 bases and J by 4 bases, and 19 bases separated the two germline ends. The CDR3 DNA reads as TGCGCCAGCAGTAAGGGTCCCGGGACGGATTACAATGAGCAGTTCTTC. It specifies CASSKGPGTDYNEQFF.

This clonotype was picked up many times. The genes are TRBV9 and TRBJ2-7; D is perhaps TRBD1 or TRBD2 (5 bases each). The CDR3 extends over 13 amino acids. Per germline, CDR1 SGDLS and CDR2 YYNGEE. Trimming cost V 2 bases and J 7 bases, with 13 bases left between them. CDR3 loop: CASSVGVTGEQYF. In DNA, the CDR3 is TGTGCCAGCAGCGTGGGGGTAACGGGGGAGCAGTACTTC.

This clonotype appeared many times. The chain carries TRBV6-2 or TRBV6-3 and TRBJ2-2; tentative D call: TRBD1 (6 bases). This CDR3 has 15 amino acids. The germline V gene encodes CDR1 MNHEY and CDR2 SVGEGT. Trimming removed 6 bases at V and 7 bases at J, with 18 bases between. The CDR3 is CASSPLHGGGGELFF. CDR3 DNA: TGTGCCAGCAGCCCCCTACATGGGGGCGGCGGGGAGCTGTTTTTT.

This clonotype was seen many times. The V gene is TRBV5-8, the J gene TRBJ2-1; possibly TRBD2 for D (6 bases). CDR3 length: 13 residues. V lost 0 bases and J lost 9, with 10 bases in between. Germline lookup yields CDR1 SGHTS and CDR2 YDEGEE. CDR3 region: CASSLALEGEQFF. The CDR3 DNA sequence: TGTGCCAGCAGCTTGGCCCTGGAGGGTGAGCAGTTCTTC.

The V call is TRBV7-9, the J call TRBJ2-2; D might be TRBD2 (5 bases). This CDR3 spans 11 amino acids. Trimming shortened V by 10 bases and J by 5 bases, and 8 bases separated the two germline ends. The germline gives CDR1 SEHNR, CDR2 FQNEAQ (reference sequence). CDR3 sequence (DNA): TGTGCCACCCGGAGGACCGGGGAGCTGTTTTTT. This encodes CATRRTGELFF.

This clonotype was seen only a few times. The rearrangement uses TRBV5-1 and TRBJ1-1, with TRBD1 matching over 7 bases. In germline, CDR1 is SGHRS, CDR2 YFSETQ. Trimming took 7 bases from V and 4 from J; bases not matched to a gene: 10. CDR3 length: 14 amino acids. For the CDR3, the DNA is TGCGCCAGCCGGGGCCTGACAGGGTTCACTGAAGCTTTCTTT. Protein sequence: CASRGLTGFTEAFF.

This clonotype was seen ten or more times. The rearrangement joins TRBV6-4 to TRBJ2-1; 10 bases align to TRBD1. In germline, CDR1 is MRHNA, CDR2 SNTAGT. The CDR3 spans 16 residues. J lost 5 bases, V lost 6 bases, and 10 bases had no gene match. CDR3 in amino acids: CASSDAPGTGDNEQFF. In nucleotides, the CDR3 is TGTGCCAGCAGCGACGCTCCCGGGACAGGGGACAATGAGCAGTTCTTC.

This clonotype was detected ten times or more. The chain joins TRBV20-1 to TRBJ2-7; D remains ambiguous. Between the trimmed V and J ends, which lost 2 bases and 3 bases, there was a span of 14 bases. Germline assignment: CDR1 DFQATT and CDR2 SNEGSKA (reference sequence). CDR3 length: 14 amino acids. The CDR3 loop is CSARLDGEIYEQYF. CDR3 coding DNA: TGCAGTGCTAGACTGGACGGAGAAATCTACGAGCAGTACTTC.

In its sample, this clonotype was seen a few times. The chain couples TRBV3-1 to TRBJ2-1; 10 bases are a match to TRBD2. V shed 0 bases and J 4 bases; nucleotides not matched to a gene: 6. The CDR3 runs to 17 residues. Germline V CDR1 and CDR2: LGHDT, YNNKEL (reference sequence). The CDR3 loop reads CASSQETLAGVYNEQFF. The CDR3 DNA sequence: TGTGCCAGCAGCCAAGAAACCCTAGCGGGGGTTTACAATGAGCAGTTCTTC.

This clonotype appeared many times. The DNA of the CDR3 is TGTGCCAGCAGTTACAGTCTTCGGGGGTCAAAGGGCAATCAGCCCCAGCATTTT. As protein: CASSYSLRGSKGNQPQHF. The chain carries TRBV6-7 and TRBJ1-5; D might be TRBD1 (5 bases). TRBV6-7 is an open reading frame whose function is uncertain. V was pared by 2 bases and J by 2 bases, with 19 bases between. CDR3 length equals 18 residues.

V gene TRBV7-9 combines with J gene TRBJ2-1; D tentatively reads TRBD1 or TRBD2 (5 bases each). V was clipped by 7 bases and J by 2 bases, with 15 bases between them. Germline values: CDR1 SEHNR, CDR2 FQNEAQ (reference sequence). The CDR3 extends over 15 amino acids. The CDR3 DNA reads TGTGCCAGCAAACACCGGGACCCCCCCTACAATGAGCAGTTCTTC. Protein: CASKHRDPPYNEQFF.

In its sample, this clonotype was seen many times. The rearrangement uses TRBV5-1 and TRBJ2-2; 13 nucleotides align to TRBD2. Trimming removed 6 bases from V and 4 bases from J; junction bases left unmatched: 9. Germline CDR1 reads SGHRS; CDR2 reads YFSETQ. This CDR3 contains 17 residues. The CDR3 here is CASNSGLAGSSTGELFF. CDR3 nucleotide sequence: TGCGCCAGCAACTCGGGACTAGCGGGATCCAGCACCGGGGAGCTGTTTTTT.

The CDR3 DNA sequence: TGTGCCAGCAGCCAAGAGAGTCCTCGAGGACTAGCGGAAGAGACCCAGTACTTC. Protein product: CASSQESPRGLAEETQYF. The chain carries TRBV3-1 and TRBJ2-5, with TRBD2 matching over 10 bases. V lost 0 bases, J lost 3 bases, and 10 bases stayed unmatched. Germline V gene sequence: CDR1 LGHDT, CDR2 YNNKEL (reference sequence). The CDR3 covers 18 residues.

The rearrangement joins TRBV12-5 to TRBJ2-7; D is possibly TRBD2 (6 bases). CDR1 is LGHNT, CDR2 FRNRAP, per germline. V was shortened by 6 bases and J by 1 base, with 16 bases between the two germline ends. The CDR3 is made up of 15 amino acids. CDR3 sequence: CASGEKGLSSYEQYF. In DNA, the CDR3 is TGTGCTAGTGGCGAAAAGGGACTTTCGTCCTACGAGCAGTACTTC.

Only a few counts were recorded for this clonotype. The chain couples TRBV20-1 to TRBJ2-3, with 10 bases identical to TRBD2. The CDR3 has 18 residues. Unmatched junction bases numbered 16, after V lost 2 bases and J lost 5 bases. Looked up from germline, CDR1 is DFQATT and CDR2 is SNEGSKA (reference sequence). CDR3 coding DNA: TGCAGTGCTAGAATCTTGGGGCTAGCGGGAGTTTCGAGAGATACGCAGTATTTT. Translation: CSARILGLAGVSRDTQYF.

Notes on this clonotype: Given a much more abundant clone one base away, this may be a read error. V and J are TRBV20-1 and TRBJ2-7, with D possibly TRBD1 on 5 matching bases. The CDR3 is 12 amino acids. The germline V gene has CDR1 DFQATT and CDR2 SNEGSKA (reference sequence). Trimming stripped 6 bases from V and 5 bases from J, with 14 bases between. For the CDR3, the DNA is TGCAGTGCCCTTAGGGGAATCAACGAGCAGTACTTC. As protein: CSALRGINEQYF.

This rearrangement joins TRBV7-6 to TRBJ1-2; D remains ambiguous. There are 14 residues in the CDR3. The germline CDR1 and CDR2 sequences are SGHVS and FNYEAQ. V was clipped by 3 bases and J by 6 bases, with 14 bases between them. The CDR3 reads CASSLDSDSHGYTF. CDR3 nucleotide sequence: TGTGCCAGCAGCTTGGACTCAGACTCACATGGCTACACCTTC.

This clonotype showed up just a few times. The genes are TRBV12-3 or TRBV12-4 and TRBJ2-1; 7 nucleotides align to TRBD2. The J segment lost 0 bases and the V segment lost 3 bases, leaving 11 bases of the junction unmatched. This CDR3 has 18 amino acids. The CDR3 protein is CASSFGSLAASSYNEQFF. In nucleotides, the CDR3 is TGTGCCAGCAGTTTCGGCTCCCTAGCGGCAAGCTCCTACAATGAGCAGTTCTTC.

The rearrangement uses TRBV9 and TRBJ2-1; D is ambiguous. Per the germline V gene, CDR1 is SGDLS and CDR2 is YYNGEE. The CDR3 is made up of 13 amino acids. With 2 bases removed from V and 6 bases from J, the gap between germline ends came to 9 bases. The CDR3 loop reads CASSVDTSNEQFF. DNA of the CDR3: TGTGCCAGCAGCGTTGATACGTCCAATGAGCAGTTCTTC.

This clonotype appeared a few times. The V gene is TRBV7-9, the J gene TRBJ2-7; D perhaps matches TRBD1 (5 bases). Germline V gene data show CDR1 as SEHNR and CDR2 as FQNEAQ (reference sequence). The CDR3 is 13 amino acids. Trimming left V 4 bases short and J 3 bases short, with 10 bases between. The chain's CDR3 is CASSSDTLYEQYF. CDR3 bases: TGTGCCAGCAGCTCGGACACCCTCTACGAGCAGTACTTC.

This clonotype was recorded at least ten times. CDR3 in DNA: TGTGCCAGCGGGTGGGGGAGTCTATACGAGCAGTACTTC. This codes for CASGWGSLYEQYF. V and J are TRBV14 and TRBJ2-7; D is possibly TRBD1 or TRBD2 (5 bases each). CDR1 and CDR2 from the germline V gene are SGHDN and FVKESK. V was pared by 8 bases and J by 4 bases, with 15 bases between. This CDR3 is built from 13 residues.

This clonotype has ten or more counts. V gene TRBV9 combines with J gene TRBJ2-3; D is possibly TRBD2 (6 bases). The length of the CDR3 is 16 residues. Trimming took off 4 bases at V and 3 bases at J, with 18 bases between the two ends. CDR1 and CDR2 from the germline V gene are SGDLS and YYNGEE. The DNA of the CDR3 is TGTGCCAGCAGCCTCGAGACCGGGACTTTAACAGATACGCAGTATTTT. Protein product: CASSLETGTLTDTQYF.

The CDR3 reads CAWSVRRGRLNTEAFF. The CDR3, as DNA: TGTGCCTGGAGTGTAAGAAGGGGACGGTTGAACACTGAAGCTTTCTTT. This sequence joins TRBV30 and TRBJ1-1; D perhaps matches TRBD1 (5 bases). CDR1 is GTSNPN, CDR2 SVGIG, per germline (reference sequence). The CDR3 extends over 16 amino acids. Trimming stripped 0 bases from V and 0 bases from J, with 14 bases between.

A few counts support this clonotype. The chain has TRBV9 and TRBJ2-3; D not resolved. The CDR3 is 14 amino acids. Trimming stripped 0 bases from V and 2 bases from J, with 7 bases between. Germline V CDR1 and CDR2: SGDLS, YYNGEE. Here the CDR3 DNA reads TGTGCCAGCAGCGTAGAAGACTTCACAGATACGCAGTATTTT. Translated: CASSVEDFTDTQYF. The complete variable domain, with remaining parts taken from reference TRBV9 and TRBJ2-3, reads DSGVTQTPKHLITATGQRVTLRCSPRSGDLSVYWYQQSLDQGLQFLIQYYNGEERAKGNILERFSAQQFPDLHSELNLSSLELGDSALYFCASSVEDFTDTQYFGPGTRLTVL.

This clonotype came up a few times. The chain couples TRBV19 to TRBJ2-7; a possible D gene is TRBD1 (6 bases). V lost 3 bases to trimming and J lost 0 bases, with 9 bases between them. This CDR3 is built from 14 residues. Germline lookup yields CDR1 LNHDA and CDR2 SQIVND (reference sequence). Here the CDR3 DNA reads TGTGCCAGTAGTATCGCCAGGGGCTCCTACGAGCAGTACTTC. Amino acids: CASSIARGSYEQYF.